This is a list of T cell receptor beta chains from one sample in a study of long-term antiretroviral therapy in people with HIV. Data came from immunoSEQ multiplex PCR; TCRdb stores just in-frame clones and leaves some out. The table includes roughly 23,000 clones, about four fifths detected once. The material sequenced was unsorted PBMCs, taken 1.5 years after starting antiretroviral therapy. These receptors all come from a young man with HIV. CDR3s leave out the opening cysteine and the closing phenylalanine or tryptophan.

TRBV5-4	TRBJ2-2	ASSQAGGRTGELF
TRBV28	TRBJ2-5	ASRGLAGETQY
TRBV13	TRBJ2-7	ASSLGDTSSYEQY
TRBV29-1	TRBJ2-7	SVELRDRDSYEQY
TRBV6-6	TRBJ1-5	ASSYSGGTEPQH
TRBV5-4	TRBJ2-7	ASSWSGGTSYEQY
TRBV4-3	TRBJ2-7	ASSQDGSYEQY
TRBV6-5	TRBJ1-1	ASSSTGFTNTEAF
TRBV5-1	TRBJ2-1	ASSGGTSGGARQF
TRBV5-6	TRBJ1-5	ASSSHLRSQPQH
TRBV5-6	TRBJ2-7	ASSLDRTVFLEQY
TRBV6-5	TRBJ1-3	ASSYGGFSGNTIY
TRBV5-4	TRBJ1-1	ASSPGQGSTEAF
TRBV6-5	TRBJ1-1	ASSYGQTYPFTEAF
TRBV7-9	TRBJ2-2	ASSLAGQRHTGELF